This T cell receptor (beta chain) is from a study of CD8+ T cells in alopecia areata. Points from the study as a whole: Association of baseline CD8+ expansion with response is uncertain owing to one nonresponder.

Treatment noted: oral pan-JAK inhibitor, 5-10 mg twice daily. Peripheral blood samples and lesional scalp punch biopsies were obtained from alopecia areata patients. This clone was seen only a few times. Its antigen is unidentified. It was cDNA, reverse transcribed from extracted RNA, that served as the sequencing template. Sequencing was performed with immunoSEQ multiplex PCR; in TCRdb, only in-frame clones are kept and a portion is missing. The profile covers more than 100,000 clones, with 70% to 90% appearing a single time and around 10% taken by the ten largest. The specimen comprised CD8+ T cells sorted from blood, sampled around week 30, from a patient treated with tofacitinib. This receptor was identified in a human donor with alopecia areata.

The CDR3 DNA reads as TGTGCCAGCAGTCGGGACGGTGGAAACAATCAGCCCCAGCATTTT. Encoded protein: CASSRDGGNNQPQHF. This chain links TRBV5-4 with TRBJ1-5, with D possibly being TRBD1 (5 bases). Per the germline V gene, CDR1 is SGHNT and CDR2 is YYREEE (reference sequence). This CDR3 is built from 15 residues. V gave up 5 bases and J gave up 3 bases, with 15 bases separating them.